The source of this T cell receptor (beta chain) is a study of siplizumab effects on memory and regulatory T cells. Study-level results: Tregs proliferating in siplizumab cultures lacked confirmation of their suppressive function. Reactions containing siplizumab showed mappable alloreactive CD4+ clones averaging roughly 66% Treg-derived, versus approximately 26% in controls.

The repertoire was sequenced with immunoSEQ multiplex PCR; TCRdb's copy has only in-frame clones and lacks some. The top ten hold around 0.15% of the sample, which has over 95,000 clones, around 93% seen once. Points on this clone: Its specificity is not known.

CDR1 and CDR2 (germline): MNHEY, SMNVEV (reference sequence). The V gene end was trimmed by 4 bases and the J gene end by 1 base; junction bases not matched to a gene: 4. The CDR3 sequence is 15 residues long. The J gene is TRBJ2-7, the V gene TRBV27, with 10 bases aligning to TRBD1. The TCR was taken from a human donor in good health. Sequences were obtained from non-Treg CD4+ T cells sorted from blood. CDR3 amino acids: CASSSRGQGSYEQYF. For the CDR3, the DNA is TGTGCCAGCAGTTCTAGGGGACAGGGGTCCTACGAGCAGTACTTC.